The TCR beta chain described here comes from a study of T cells in Graves' hyperthyroidism and ophthalmopathy. Findings of the study overall: Most thyroid clonotypes that were expanded above 0.001 also turned up in blood. In validation, the model predicted ophthalmopathy. These predictions came a median roughly seven months before onset. Separating ophthalmopathy from stable hyperthyroidism was achieved by a 13 V-J model.

Hyperthyroidism was newly diagnosed in patients aged 18 to 65 (duration under 2 months). Researchers took RNA transcripts and amplified the TCR beta CDR3 regions from them. The HTBI primer set drove a first-round RT-PCR of the TCR CDR3. TCRdb independently ran MiXCR on the multiplex PCR reads; one entry per CDR3 protein. The data contain approximately 46,000 distinct CDR3 sequences, over 45% of them singletons. V was clipped by 6 bases and J by 6 bases, with 11 bases between them. Germline V lookup: CDR1 MDHEN, CDR2 SYDVKM. The CDR3 is 12 residues long. This clonotype appeared many times. Its antigen is not known.

The rearrangement joins TRBV28 to TRBJ1-1; D remains ambiguous. This sequence originates from a woman aged 45-65 years with Graves' hyperthyroidism. Sequencing was performed on peripheral blood or thyroid tissue (not recorded which). CDR3 bases: TGTGCCAGCAGGGGGTGGGCCGCTGAAGCTTTCTTT. Its protein is CASRGWAAEAFF. Full variable domain (outside the CDR3, taken from reference TRBV28 and TRBJ1-1): DVKVTQSSRYLVKRTGEKVFLECVQDMDHENMFWYRQDPGLGLRLIYFSYDVKMKEKGDIPEGYSVSREKKERFSLILESASTNQTSMYLCASRGWAAEAFFGQGTRLTVV.